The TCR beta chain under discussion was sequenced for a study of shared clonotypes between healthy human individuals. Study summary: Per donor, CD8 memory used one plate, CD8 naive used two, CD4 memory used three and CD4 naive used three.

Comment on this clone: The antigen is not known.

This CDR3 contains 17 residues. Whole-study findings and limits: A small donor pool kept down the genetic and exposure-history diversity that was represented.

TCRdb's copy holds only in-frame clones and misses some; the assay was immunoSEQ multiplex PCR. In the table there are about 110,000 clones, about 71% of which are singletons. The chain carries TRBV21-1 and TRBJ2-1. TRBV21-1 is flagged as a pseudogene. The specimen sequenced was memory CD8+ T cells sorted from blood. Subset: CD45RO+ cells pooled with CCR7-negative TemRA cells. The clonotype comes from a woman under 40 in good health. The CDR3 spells CASSKVSRRGKDNEQFF. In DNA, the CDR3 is TGTGCCAGCAGCAAAGTGTCGAGGAGGGGGAAAGACAATGAGCAGTTCTTC.